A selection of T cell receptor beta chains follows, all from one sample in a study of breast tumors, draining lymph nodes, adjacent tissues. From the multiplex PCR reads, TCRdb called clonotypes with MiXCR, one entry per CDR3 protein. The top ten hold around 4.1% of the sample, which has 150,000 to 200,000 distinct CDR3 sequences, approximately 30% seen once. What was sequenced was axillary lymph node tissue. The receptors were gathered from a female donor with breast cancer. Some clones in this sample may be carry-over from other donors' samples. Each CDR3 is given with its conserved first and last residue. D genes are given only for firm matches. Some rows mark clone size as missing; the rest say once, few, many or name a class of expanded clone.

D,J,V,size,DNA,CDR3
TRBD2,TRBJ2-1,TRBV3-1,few,TGTGCCAGCAGCCAAGTGAGCGGGGATTCCTACAATGAGCAGTTCTTC,CASSQVSGDSYNEQFF
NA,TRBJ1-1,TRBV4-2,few,TGTGCCAGCAGCCAAGGGAGTGAAGCTTTCTTT,CASSQGSEAFF
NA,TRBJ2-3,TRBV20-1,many,TGCAGTGCTAGAGATGGCGGGTCCACGGATGATACGCAGTATTTT,CSARDGGSTDDTQYF
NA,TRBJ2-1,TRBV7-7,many,TGTGCTAGCAGCTTAAGGTTAGGGCACAATGAGCAGTTCTTC,CASSLRLGHNEQFF
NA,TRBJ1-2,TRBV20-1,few,TGCAGTGCTAGGGGCCGAGGGGCGTTTACCTCCGGCTACACCTTC,CSARGRGAFTSGYTF
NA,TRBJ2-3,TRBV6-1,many,TGTGCCAGCAGTGAATTCGCGCCAGATACGCAGTATTTT,CASSEFAPDTQYF
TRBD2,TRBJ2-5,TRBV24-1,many,TGTGCCACCAGTGACCCGGGACTAGCGGGTCTCCAAGAGACCCAGTACTTC,CATSDPGLAGLQETQYF
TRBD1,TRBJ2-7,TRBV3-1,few,TGTGCCAGCAGCCAAAATAACAGGGGCCTAGAGCAGTACTTC,CASSQNNRGLEQYF
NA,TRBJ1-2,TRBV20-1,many,TGCAGTGCTTTTAAATCAGGGAAAGACCGTGGCTACACCTTC,CSAFKSGKDRGYTF
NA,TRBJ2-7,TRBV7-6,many,TGTGCCAGCAGCCGGACCGGTTACGAGCAGTACTTC,CASSRTGYEQYF
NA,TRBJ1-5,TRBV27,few,TGTGCCAGCAGTTCGGGCCCGGTCGGCGGCAATCAGCCCCAGCATTTT,CASSSGPVGGNQPQHF
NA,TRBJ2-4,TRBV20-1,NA,TGCAGTGCTAGCCGGGCCGGAGCCAAAAACATTCAGTACTTC,CSASRAGAKNIQYF
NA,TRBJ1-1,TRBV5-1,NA,TGCGCCAGCAGCTCGCCGACAGGTTTGGGCACTGAAGCTTTCTTT,CASSSPTGLGTEAFF
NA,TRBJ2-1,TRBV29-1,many,TGCAGCGTTGCCACAGGATACAATGAGCAGTTCTTC,CSVATGYNEQFF
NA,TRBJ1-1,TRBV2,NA,TGTGCCAGCAGGGGGACCGAGAACACTGAAGCTTTCTTT,CASRGTENTEAFF
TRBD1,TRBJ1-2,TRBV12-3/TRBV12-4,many,TGTGCCAGCAGTTTAGGGGACAGCATATGGAGCTACACCTTC,CASSLGDSIWSYTF
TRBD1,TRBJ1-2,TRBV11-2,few,TGTGCCAGCAGTCCTACAGGGGGGGATGGCTACACCTTC,CASSPTGGDGYTF
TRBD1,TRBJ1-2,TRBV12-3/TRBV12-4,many,TGTGCCAGCAGGTTCGGGACAGGGGTCTATGGCTACACCTTC,CASRFGTGVYGYTF
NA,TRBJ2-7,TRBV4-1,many,TGCGCCAGCAGCCAAAACGCCCTAGCCTACGAGCAGTACTTC,CASSQNALAYEQYF
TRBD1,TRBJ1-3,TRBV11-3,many,TGTGCCAGCAGCTCATTGGACAGGGCAGACACTGGAAACACCATATATTTT,CASSSLDRADTGNTIYF
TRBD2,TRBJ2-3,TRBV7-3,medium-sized,TGTGCCAGCAGCTTTACGACTAGCGACACAGATACGCAGTATTTT,CASSFTTSDTDTQYF
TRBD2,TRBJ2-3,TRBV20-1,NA,TGCAGTGCTAGCAAATATGGCGGGAGAGCCTTAGATGCGCAGTATTTT,CSASKYGGRALDAQYF
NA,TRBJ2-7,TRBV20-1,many,TGCAGTGCGGAAAAACAGGTTTACGAGCAGTACTTC,CSAEKQVYEQYF
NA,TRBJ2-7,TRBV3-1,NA,TGCGCCAGCAGCCAAAAGGACGAGCGGTACTTC,CASSQKDERYF
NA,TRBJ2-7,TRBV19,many,TGTGCCAGTAGAGGGACTGATTACGAGCAGTACTTC,CASRGTDYEQYF
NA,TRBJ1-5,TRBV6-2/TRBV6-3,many,TGTGCCACCACAACGGGGAACAGCAATCAGCCCCAGCATTTT,CATTTGNSNQPQHF
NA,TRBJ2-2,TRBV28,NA,TGTGCCAGCAGTTTATTCCCCCTAGCGAGTAGGTCGAACACCGGGGAGCTGTTTTTT,CASSLFPLASRSNTGELFF
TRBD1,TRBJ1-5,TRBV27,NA,TGTGCCAGCAGTCCAGGGACAGGGGGCCAGCCCCAGCATTTT,CASSPGTGGQPQHF
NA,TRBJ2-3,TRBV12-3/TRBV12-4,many,TGTGCCAGCAGTTCCTTAGGACAGAACACAGATACGCAGTATTTT,CASSSLGQNTDTQYF
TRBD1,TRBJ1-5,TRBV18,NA,TGTGCCAGCTCACCGTCCTTTTTGGGACAGGGGAGCGGTCAGCCCCAGCACTTT,CASSPSFLGQGSGQPQHF
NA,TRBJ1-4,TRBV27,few,TGTGCCAGCAGTCCGCGAACAGGGCGGCGTGAAAAACTGTTTTTT,CASSPRTGRREKLFF
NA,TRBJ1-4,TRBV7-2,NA,TGTGCCAGCAGCCTGTACACGGAGGATGAAAAACTGTTTTTT,CASSLYTEDEKLFF
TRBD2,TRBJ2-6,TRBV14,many,TGTGCCAGCAGCCAAGATGGGGGGAGGGACTCTGGGGCCAACGTCCTGACTTTC,CASSQDGGRDSGANVLTF
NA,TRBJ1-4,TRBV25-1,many,TGTGCCAGCAGTGGTCGGGCCGGGGAAAAACTGTTTTTT,CASSGRAGEKLFF
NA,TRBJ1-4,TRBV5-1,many,TGCGCCAGCAGCTCACAGGGTGCAACTAATGAAAAACTGTTTTTT,CASSSQGATNEKLFF
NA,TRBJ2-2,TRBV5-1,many,TGCGCCAGCAGCTTGGCCCTTCGGGCGAACACCGGGGAGCTGTTTTTT,CASSLALRANTGELFF
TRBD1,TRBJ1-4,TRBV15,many,TGTGCCACCAGCAGCCACAGGGGGCGCCCTGAAAAACTGTTTTTT,CATSSHRGRPEKLFF
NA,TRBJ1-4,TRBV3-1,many,TGTGCCAGCAGCCAAGAAAGAAAACTGTTTTTT,CASSQERKLFF
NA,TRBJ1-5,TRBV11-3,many,TGTGCCAGCAGCTTAGATTCCGGGCGGGGACCCCAGCATTTT,CASSLDSGRGPQHF
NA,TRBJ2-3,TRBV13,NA,TGTGCCAGCAGCTCACAAGCAACAGATACGCAGTATTTT,CASSSQATDTQYF
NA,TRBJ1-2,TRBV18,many,TGTGCCAGCTCACCACCGGGTGTGGGGGCGGCTTCTGGCTACACCTTC,CASSPPGVGAASGYTF
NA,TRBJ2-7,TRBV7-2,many,TGTGCCAGCTACTCGGGATCCGGGTACGAGCAGTACTTC,CASYSGSGYEQYF
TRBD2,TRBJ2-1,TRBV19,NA,TGTGCCAGTAGTAGGGTCTCTAGCGGGGGGCCCAACTCCTACAATGAGCAGTTCTTC,CASSRVSSGGPNSYNEQFF
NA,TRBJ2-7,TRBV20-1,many,TGCAGTGCATCGACAGCAGGACCGACTTACGAGCAGTACTTC,CSASTAGPTYEQYF
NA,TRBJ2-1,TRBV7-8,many,TGTGCCAGCAGCTTAGTACGGGGGTTCGCCTACAATGAGCAGTTCTTC,CASSLVRGFAYNEQFF
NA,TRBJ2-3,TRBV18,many,TGTGCCAGCTCACCACAGGGCGGCCCAGATACGCAGTATTTT,CASSPQGGPDTQYF
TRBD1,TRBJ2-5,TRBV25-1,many,TGTGCCAGCCGGGGACAGCCCCAAGAGACCCAGTACTTC,CASRGQPQETQYF
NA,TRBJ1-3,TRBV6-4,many,TGTGCCAGCAAAAAAGTCAGGGTCGGAAACACCATATATTTT,CASKKVRVGNTIYF